This T cell receptor beta chain stems from a study of quantifying T cell responses using KT2 cells. Study details: Reverse transcription used primers in the TCR alpha and beta constant regions. The second PCR ran as a qPCR until a predetermined fluorescence threshold was reached. Overall study findings and caveats: KT2 sequences were detected down to about one KT2 cell per 100,000 PBMC. Counts of KT2 alpha and beta sequences rose linearly with the number of KT2 cells added.

The CDR3 runs to 14 residues. The V end was cut by 0 bases, the J end by 3 bases, with 9 bases between. CDR1 SGHRS and CDR2 YFSETQ come from the germline V gene. About this clonotype itself: The antigen is undetermined.

Each cDNA got a UMI-containing oligo ligated at its 3' end. An equimolar mix of RC1.1 and RC1.2 primed the beta chain across TRBC1 and TRBC2. Each CDR3 protein gets one entry after TCRdb re-called the UMI-ligation and nested PCR reads with MiXCR. Here the sample spans around 35,000 distinct CDR3 sequences, around 10% being singletons. A range of KT2-to-PBMC ratios was made using fixed PBMC numbers. The sequenced material came from PBMCs spiked with cells of the T cell clone KT2. This sequence was found in a human donor. The chain links TRBV5-1 to TRBJ1-2, with D unresolved. The CDR3, as DNA: TGCGCCAGCAGCTTGGATAGCGGCTACTATGGCTACACCTTC. This gives the protein CASSLDSGYYGYTF.